This is a list of T cell receptor beta chains from one sample in a study of shared clonotypes between healthy human individuals. Generated by immunoSEQ multiplex PCR, the TCRdb table keeps only in-frame clones and is missing some. The sample includes 1.4 million to 1.5 million clones, around 97% of them seen just once. Sequenced material: naive CD4+ T cells sorted from blood. All receptors derive from a young man in good health. Each CDR3 is given with its conserved first and last residue. A D gene is named only where the DNA matches it firmly.

v_gene	j_gene	d_gene	CDR3aa	CDR3nt
TRBV6-5	TRBJ2-7	NA	CASSYSGSSYEQYF	TGTGCCAGCAGTTACTCGGGGAGCTCCTACGAGCAGTACTTC
TRBV5-1	TRBJ1-1	NA	CASSLQGTNREAFF	TGCGCCAGCAGCCTCCAGGGGACCAACAGGGAAGCTTTCTTT
TRBV10-2	TRBJ1-1	NA	CASTSPGAFTEAFF	TGCGCCAGCACGAGTCCGGGGGCGTTCACTGAAGCTTTCTTT
TRBV18	TRBJ2-7	TRBD1	CASSRTGAYEQYF	TGTGCCAGCTCACGGACAGGGGCTTACGAGCAGTACTTC
TRBV5-1	TRBJ2-2	NA	CASSSPIVSNTGELFF	TGCGCCAGCAGCTCCCCCATCGTCAGTAACACCGGGGAGCTGTTTTTT
TRBV6-6	TRBJ1-5	NA	CASRRDGRPQHF	TGTGCCAGCAGAAGGGATGGGCGGCCCCAGCATTTT
TRBV4-1	TRBJ1-1	NA	CASSQTVRGALNTEAFF	TGCGCCAGCAGCCAAACAGTAAGGGGGGCGTTGAACACTGAAGCTTTCTTT
TRBV7-3	TRBJ2-5	NA	CASSSGETQYF	TGTGCCAGCAGTTCTGGAGAGACCCAGTACTTC
TRBV11-2	TRBJ2-3	TRBD2	CASSSRAGGHPDTQYF	TGTGCCAGCAGCTCCCGAGCGGGAGGGCACCCAGATACGCAGTATTTT
TRBV28	TRBJ2-7	NA	CASSPSGEGPSSYEQYF	TGTGCCAGCAGCCCGTCGGGTGAGGGGCCATCAAGCTACGAGCAGTACTTC
TRBV5-1	TRBJ2-2	NA	CASSLLATGELFF	TGCGCCAGCAGCTTGCTAGCGACCGGGGAGCTGTTTTTT
TRBV5-1	TRBJ1-4	TRBD1	CASSQSGGGEKLFF	TGCGCCAGCAGTCAATCAGGGGGCGGGGAAAAACTGTTTTTT
TRBV2	TRBJ2-2	TRBD1	CASRTDRGVGGELFF	TGTGCCAGCAGGACAGACAGGGGCGTAGGCGGGGAGCTGTTTTTT
TRBV18	TRBJ1-1	NA	CASSAISQENTEAFF	TGTGCCAGCTCAGCTATTTCACAGGAGAACACTGAAGCTTTCTTT